This T cell receptor (beta chain) appears in the sequencing data of a study of spatial heterogeneity in lung cancer. Regarding time point: sample taken at primary tumor resection. Whole RNA, isolated from tumor, nontumor lung or frozen PBMC, was sequenced without prior sorting. The CDR3 extends over 16 amino acids. CDR1 MNHEY and CDR2 SMNVEV come from the germline V gene (reference sequence). V was trimmed by 1 base and J by 0 bases, leaving 9 bases between them. In the library, each TCR cDNA molecule bore its own unique molecular identifier. TCRdb processed the 5' RACE reads anew with MiXCR; each CDR3 protein has one entry. The sample has some 80,000 distinct CDR3 sequences, approximately 8% seen once. This clonotype was seen many times.

This material consisted of PBMCs, taken at surgery. V is TRBV27 and J is TRBJ2-2; perhaps TRBD1 as D (5 bases). This TCR came from a male donor with early-stage non-small cell lung cancer. CDR3 nucleotides: TGTGCCAGCAGTTTATTTTCAGGGTCGAACACCGGGGAGCTGTTTTTT. Amino acids: CASSLFSGSNTGELFF.